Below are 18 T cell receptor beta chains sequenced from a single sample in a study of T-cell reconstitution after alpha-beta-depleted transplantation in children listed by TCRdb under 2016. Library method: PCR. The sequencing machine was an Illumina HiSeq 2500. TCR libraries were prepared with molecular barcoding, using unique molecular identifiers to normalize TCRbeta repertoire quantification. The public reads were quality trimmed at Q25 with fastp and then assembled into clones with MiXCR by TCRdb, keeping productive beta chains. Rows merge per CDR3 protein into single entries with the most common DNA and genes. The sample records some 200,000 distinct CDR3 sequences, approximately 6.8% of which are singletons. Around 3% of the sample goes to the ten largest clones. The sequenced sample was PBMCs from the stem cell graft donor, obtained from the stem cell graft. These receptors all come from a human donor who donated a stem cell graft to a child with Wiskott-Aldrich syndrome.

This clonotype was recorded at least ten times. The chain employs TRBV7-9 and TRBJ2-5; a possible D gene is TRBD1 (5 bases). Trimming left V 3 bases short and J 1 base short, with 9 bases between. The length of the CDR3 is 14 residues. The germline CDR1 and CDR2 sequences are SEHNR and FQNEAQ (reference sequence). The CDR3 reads CASSFIDSQETQYF. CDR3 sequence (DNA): TGTGCCAGCAGCTTTATCGACAGCCAAGAGACCCAGTACTTC.

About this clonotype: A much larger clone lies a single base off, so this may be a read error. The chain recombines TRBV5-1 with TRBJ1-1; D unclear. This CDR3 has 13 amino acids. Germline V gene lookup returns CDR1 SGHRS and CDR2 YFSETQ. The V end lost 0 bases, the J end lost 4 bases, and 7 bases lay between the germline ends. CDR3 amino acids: CASSLEGFTEAFF. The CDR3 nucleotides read TGCGCCAGCAGCTTGGAAGGGTTCACTGAAGCTTTCTTT. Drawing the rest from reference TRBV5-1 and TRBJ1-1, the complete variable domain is KAGVTQTPRYLIKTRGQQVTLSCSPISGHRSVSWYQQTPGQGLQFLFEYFSETQRNKGNFPGRFSGRQFSNSRSEMNVSTLELGDSALYLCASSLEGFTEAFFGQGTRLTVV.

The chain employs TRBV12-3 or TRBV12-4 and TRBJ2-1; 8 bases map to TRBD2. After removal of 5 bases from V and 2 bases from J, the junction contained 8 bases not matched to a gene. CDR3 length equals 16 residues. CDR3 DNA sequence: TGTGCCAGCAGTAAGACTAGCGCCAAGGCCTACAATGAGCAGTTCTTC. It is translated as CASSKTSAKAYNEQFF.

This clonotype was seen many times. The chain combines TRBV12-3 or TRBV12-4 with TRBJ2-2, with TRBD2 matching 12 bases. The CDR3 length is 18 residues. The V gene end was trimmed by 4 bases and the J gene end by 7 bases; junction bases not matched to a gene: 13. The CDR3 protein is CASSSGRRLAGDGGELFF. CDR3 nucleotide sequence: TGTGCCAGCAGTTCAGGGCGGAGACTAGCGGGGGATGGCGGGGAGCTGTTTTTT.

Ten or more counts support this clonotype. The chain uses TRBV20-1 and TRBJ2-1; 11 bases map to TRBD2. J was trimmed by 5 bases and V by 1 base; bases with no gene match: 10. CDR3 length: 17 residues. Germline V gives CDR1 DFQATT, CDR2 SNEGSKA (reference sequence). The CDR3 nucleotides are TGCAGTGCTAGAGTGGGGGTAGCGGGAGGGGCCGACAATGAGCAGTTCTTC. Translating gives CSARVGVAGGADNEQFF.

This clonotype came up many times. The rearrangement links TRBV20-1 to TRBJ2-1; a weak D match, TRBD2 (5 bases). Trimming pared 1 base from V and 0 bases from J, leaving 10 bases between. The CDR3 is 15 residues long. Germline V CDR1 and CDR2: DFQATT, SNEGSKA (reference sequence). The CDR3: CSARGRLSSYNEQFF. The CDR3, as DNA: TGCAGTGCTAGAGGTCGACTAAGCTCCTACAATGAGCAGTTCTTC.

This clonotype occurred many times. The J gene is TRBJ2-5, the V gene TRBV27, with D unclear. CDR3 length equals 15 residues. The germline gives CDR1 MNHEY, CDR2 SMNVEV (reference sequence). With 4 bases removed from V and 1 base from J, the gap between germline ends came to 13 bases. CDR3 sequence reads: CASSSFPYPQETQYF. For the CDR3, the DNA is TGTGCCAGCAGTTCATTCCCGTACCCCCAAGAGACCCAGTACTTC.

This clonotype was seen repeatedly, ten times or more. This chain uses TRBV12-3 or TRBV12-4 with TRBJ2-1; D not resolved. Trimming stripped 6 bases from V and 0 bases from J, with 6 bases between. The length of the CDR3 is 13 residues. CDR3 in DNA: TGTGCCAGCAGCCCCCTCTCCTACAATGAGCAGTTCTTC. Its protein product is CASSPLSYNEQFF.

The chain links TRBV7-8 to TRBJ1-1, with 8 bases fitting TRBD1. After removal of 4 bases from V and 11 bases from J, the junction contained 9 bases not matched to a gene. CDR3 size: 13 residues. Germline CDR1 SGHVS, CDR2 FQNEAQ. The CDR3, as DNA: TGTGCCAGCAGCTCAAGCCCGGGACAGGCGGCTTTCTTT. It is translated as CASSSSPGQAAFF.

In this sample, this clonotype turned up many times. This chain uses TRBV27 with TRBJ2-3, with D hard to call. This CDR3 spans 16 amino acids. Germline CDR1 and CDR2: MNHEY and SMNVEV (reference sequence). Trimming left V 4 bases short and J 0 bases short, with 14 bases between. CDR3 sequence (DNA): TGTGCCAGCAGTTCCCCATCGTCCAGGAGCACAGATACGCAGTATTTT. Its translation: CASSSPSSRSTDTQYF.

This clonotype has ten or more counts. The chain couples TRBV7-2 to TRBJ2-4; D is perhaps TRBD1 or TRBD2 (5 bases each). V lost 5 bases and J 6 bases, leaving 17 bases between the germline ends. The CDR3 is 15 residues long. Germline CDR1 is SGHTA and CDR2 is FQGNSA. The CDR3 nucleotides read TGTGCCAGCAGCGAGGCCGGGACCCCTAGAAACATTCAGTACTTC. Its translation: CASSEAGTPRNIQYF.

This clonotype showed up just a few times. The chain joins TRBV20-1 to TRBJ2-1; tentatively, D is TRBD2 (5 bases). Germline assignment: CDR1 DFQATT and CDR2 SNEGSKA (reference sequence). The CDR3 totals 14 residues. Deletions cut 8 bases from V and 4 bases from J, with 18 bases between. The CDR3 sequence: CSPYPTSLYNEQFF. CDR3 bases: TGCAGTCCTTACCCCACTAGTTTATACAATGAGCAGTTCTTC.

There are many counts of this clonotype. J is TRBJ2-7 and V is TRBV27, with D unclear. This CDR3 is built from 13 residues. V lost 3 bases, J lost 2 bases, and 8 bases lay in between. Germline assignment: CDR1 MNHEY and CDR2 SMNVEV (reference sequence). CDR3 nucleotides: TGTGCCAGCAGTTTCGCGTCAGCCTACGAGCAGTACTTC. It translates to CASSFASAYEQYF.

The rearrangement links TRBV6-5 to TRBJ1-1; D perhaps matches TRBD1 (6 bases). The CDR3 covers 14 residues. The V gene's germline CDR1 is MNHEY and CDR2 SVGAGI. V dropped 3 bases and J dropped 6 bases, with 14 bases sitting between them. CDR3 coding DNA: TGTGCCAGCAGTTATAACAGGGAATTGGCTGAAGCTTTCTTT. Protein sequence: CASSYNRELAEAFF.

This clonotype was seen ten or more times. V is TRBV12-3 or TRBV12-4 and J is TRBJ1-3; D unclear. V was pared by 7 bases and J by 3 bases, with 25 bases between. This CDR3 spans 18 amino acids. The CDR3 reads CASNSGRNPAALGNTIYF. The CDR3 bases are TGTGCCAGCAATTCCGGGAGAAATCCCGCGGCGCTTGGAAACACCATATATTTT.

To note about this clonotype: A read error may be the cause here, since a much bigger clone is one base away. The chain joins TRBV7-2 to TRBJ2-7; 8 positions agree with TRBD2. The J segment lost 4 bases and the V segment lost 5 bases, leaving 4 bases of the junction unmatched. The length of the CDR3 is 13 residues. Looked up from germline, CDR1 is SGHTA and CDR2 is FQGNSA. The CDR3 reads CASSRLATYEQYF. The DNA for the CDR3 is TGTGCCAGCAGCCGACTAGCGACTTACGAGCAGTACTTC.

CDR3 sequence: CASSLYRGQETQYF. In DNA form, the CDR3 reads TGTGCCAGCAGCTTGTACAGGGGGCAAGAGACCCAGTACTTC. The J gene is TRBJ2-5, the V gene TRBV7-7; 8 bases line up with TRBD1. The germline V gene has CDR1 SSHAT and CDR2 FNYEAQ (reference sequence). The CDR3 length is 14 residues. J lost 2 bases, V lost 3 bases, and 2 bases had no gene match.

CDR3 nucleotides: TGTGCCAGCTCACCAGTTCCCAATCAGCCCCAGCATTTT. Translated, it gives CASSPVPNQPQHF. This chain links TRBV18 with TRBJ1-5; D ambiguous. CDR1 and CDR2 from the germline V gene are KGHSH and LQKENI. CDR3 length equals 13 residues. The V end was cut by 2 bases, the J end by 3 bases, with 5 bases between.